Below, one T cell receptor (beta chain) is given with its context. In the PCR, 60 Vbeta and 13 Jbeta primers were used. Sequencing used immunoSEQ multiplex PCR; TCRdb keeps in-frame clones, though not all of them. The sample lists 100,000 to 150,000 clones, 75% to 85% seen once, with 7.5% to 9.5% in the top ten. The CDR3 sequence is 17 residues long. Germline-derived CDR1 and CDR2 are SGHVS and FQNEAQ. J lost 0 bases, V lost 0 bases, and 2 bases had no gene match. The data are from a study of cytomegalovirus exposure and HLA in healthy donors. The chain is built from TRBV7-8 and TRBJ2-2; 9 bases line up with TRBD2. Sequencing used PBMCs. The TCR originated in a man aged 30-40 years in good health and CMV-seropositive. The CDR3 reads CASSLASGGANTGELFF. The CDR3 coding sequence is TGTGCCAGCAGCTTAGCTAGCGGGGGAGCGAACACCGGGGAGCTGTTTTTT.